The 14 T cell receptor beta chains below were found in one sample sequenced in a study of blood T cell repertoires in COVID-19. Profiled with immunoSEQ multiplex PCR; TCRdb holds only in-frame clones, not every one. The data show about 130,000 clones, about nine tenths seen once. Sequenced material: peripheral blood. All receptors derive from a man in his sixties with COVID-19, enrolled during active disease.

This clone has a single count. The J gene is TRBJ2-1, the V gene TRBV7-9; 10 bases are shared with TRBD1. Germline CDR1 and CDR2: SEHNR and FQNEAQ (reference sequence). V was pared by 2 bases and J by 4 bases, with 5 bases of the junction left unmatched. The CDR3 length is 16 residues. The CDR3 sequence: CASSLIPGQGYNEQFF. In DNA, the CDR3 is TGTGCCAGCAGCTTAATTCCGGGACAGGGGTACAATGAGCAGTTCTTC.

A remark on this clone: The sample contains more than one DNA sequence encoding this CDR3. The V gene is TRBV3-1 (or the pseudogene TRBV3-2), the J gene TRBJ2-3, with TRBD2 identical over 10 bases. CDR1 is LGHDT and CDR2 is YNNKEL in the germline V gene (reference sequence). Germline trimming cut 1 base from V and 2 bases from J; bases unmatched to any gene: 3. The CDR3 has 16 residues. CDR3 in amino acids: CASSQGLAGATDTQYF. The DNA for the CDR3 is TGTGCCAGCAGCCAAGGGCTAGCGGGAGCCACAGATACGCAGTATTTT.

The chain couples TRBV7-9 to TRBJ2-5, with 8 positions matching TRBD2. This CDR3 has 16 amino acids. Germline trimming cut 5 bases from V and 4 bases from J; bases unmatched to any gene: 12. Germline assignment: CDR1 SEHNR and CDR2 FQNEAQ (reference sequence). The chain's CDR3 is CASSPAGLAGTETQYF. Here the CDR3 DNA reads TGTGCCAGCAGCCCCGCGGGGCTAGCGGGTACAGAGACCCAGTACTTC.

The V and J genes are TRBV6-5 and TRBJ2-7, with TRBD2 as a possible D gene (5 bases). The CDR3 length is 13 residues. V shed 8 bases and J shed 1 base, with 12 bases lying between them. Germline V gene data show CDR1 as MNHEY and CDR2 as SVGAGI. The CDR3 region is CASLIGLSYEQYF. The CDR3, as DNA: TGTGCCAGCCTAATCGGACTTTCCTACGAGCAGTACTTC.

The genes are TRBV11-2 and TRBJ2-2; possibly TRBD2 for D (6 bases). Germline values: CDR1 SGHAT, CDR2 FQNNGV. V gave up 5 bases and J gave up 1 base, with 11 bases separating them. The CDR3 contains 15 residues. The DNA of the CDR3 is TGTGCCAGCAGCCTAACCGGGGGGAACACCGGGGAGCTGTTTTTT. It is translated as CASSLTGGNTGELFF.

The chain recombines TRBV7-9 with TRBJ1-4, with D possibly TRBD1 on 5 matching bases. The CDR3 has 15 residues. Trimming took off 6 bases at V and 3 bases at J, with 14 bases between the two ends. Germline CDR1 SEHNR, CDR2 FQNEAQ (reference sequence). CDR3 sequence: CASSHRQSSNEKLFF. The CDR3 DNA reads as TGTGCCAGCAGTCATAGACAGTCCTCTAATGAAAAACTGTTTTTT.

This clone is a singleton in its sample. V gene TRBV24-1 combines with J gene TRBJ2-7; no definite D call. Per germline, CDR1 KGHDR and CDR2 SFDVKD. The CDR3 is 14 amino acids. Trimming cost V 3 bases and J 1 base, with 9 bases left between them. The CDR3 DNA reads as TGTGCCACCAGTGATCCCTTCAGGTCCTACGAGCAGTACTTC. Translating it yields CATSDPFRSYEQYF.

The V gene is TRBV5-1, the J gene TRBJ2-3; TRBD2 matches 7 bases. The CDR3 totals 17 residues. Trimming removed 1 base from V and 2 bases from J; junction bases left unmatched: 10. Germline lookup yields CDR1 SGHRS and CDR2 YFSETQ. The CDR3, as DNA: TGCGCCAGCAGCTTGTACACCCGGGACTACAACACAGATACGCAGTATTTT. Translating it yields CASSLYTRDYNTDTQYF.

The CDR3 protein is CASNRGIAYNEQFF. Written as DNA, the CDR3 is TGTGCCAGTAACCGGGGTATCGCCTACAATGAGCAGTTCTTC. This chain joins TRBV19 and TRBJ2-1, with a possible D match to TRBD2 (5 bases). Germline CDR1 and CDR2: LNHDA and SQIVND (reference sequence). CDR3 length equals 14 residues. Trimming stripped 7 bases from V and 2 bases from J, with 12 bases between.

As to this clone: The germline gene is not matched at one end of the junction; a read error may be the cause. This chain connects TRBV29-1 to TRBJ2-7; 8 bases are shared with TRBD1. This CDR3 region has 15 residues. Germline values: CDR1 SQVTM, CDR2 ANQGSEA. The CDR3 here is CSVEVQGAGIDEQYF. The CDR3 DNA sequence: TGCAGCGTCGAAGTGCAGGGGGCAGGGATCGACGAGCAGTACTTC.

The CDR3 protein is CASSFYRGMNTEAFF. For the CDR3, the DNA is TGTGCCAGCAGCTTTTATCGAGGAATGAACACTGAAGCTTTCTTT. The chain joins TRBV7-9 to TRBJ1-1; D is unclear. Between the trimmed V and J ends, which lost 3 bases and 0 bases, there was a span of 11 bases. CDR3 size: 15 residues. CDR1 is SEHNR, CDR2 FQNEAQ, per germline (reference sequence).

The genes are TRBV7-3 and TRBJ2-2; 8 nucleotides match TRBD1. Germline trimming cut 5 bases from V and 0 bases from J; bases unmatched to any gene: 5. The CDR3 length is 16 residues. The germline CDR1 and CDR2 sequences are SGHTA and FQGTGA. Here the CDR3 reads CASSPRDRPNTGELFF. CDR3 bases: TGTGCCAGCAGCCCTCGGGACAGGCCGAACACCGGGGAGCTGTTTTTT. The full variable domain, with the rest looked up from reference TRBV7-3 and TRBJ2-2, is GAGVSQTPSNKVTEKGKYVELRCDPISGHTALYWYRQSLGQGPEFLIYFQGTGAADDSGLPNDRFFAVRPEGSVSTLKIQRTERGDSAVYLCASSPRDRPNTGELFFGEGSRLTVL.

The rearrangement links TRBV2 to TRBJ2-3; 7 bases agree with TRBD2. Germline CDR1 and CDR2: SNHLY and FYNNEI. V gave up 3 bases and J gave up 0 bases; unmatched junction bases: 3. The CDR3 is made up of 15 amino acids. In nucleotides, the CDR3 is TGTGCCAGCAGTGAGCTAGCGGCTAGCACAGATACGCAGTATTTT. It is translated as CASSELAASTDTQYF.

The rearrangement joins TRBV6-5 to TRBJ1-6; tentative D call: TRBD1 (5 bases). The CDR3 length is 14 residues. The V end was cut by 6 bases, the J end by 7 bases, with 13 bases between. Germline CDR1 and CDR2: MNHEY and SVGAGI. The CDR3 region is CASRTLGGNSPLHF. In nucleotides, the CDR3 is TGTGCCAGCAGGACCCTGGGGGGAAATTCACCCCTCCACTTT.